The 2 T cell receptor beta chains listed next were all sequenced from one sample in a study of blood T cell repertoires in COVID-19. Generated by immunoSEQ multiplex PCR, the TCRdb table keeps only in-frame clones and is missing some. The sample records some 50,000 clones, 70% to 85% being singletons. Sequencing used peripheral blood. The receptors come from a man in his forties or fifties with active COVID-19.

The V call is TRBV29-1, the J call TRBJ2-3; D is perhaps TRBD2 (5 bases). The V gene lost 3 bases and the J gene lost 2 bases, with 12 bases spanning the gap. The germline V gene has CDR1 SQVTM and CDR2 ANQGSEA. The CDR3 length is 14 residues. The CDR3, as DNA: TGCAGCGTTGATATAGGAGGATACACAGATACGCAGTATTTT. Translation gives CSVDIGGYTDTQYF.

The V and J genes are TRBV7-2 and TRBJ1-1; weak D call: TRBD1 (6 bases). V gave up 3 bases and J gave up 1 base, with 9 bases separating them. Germline CDR1 SGHTA, CDR2 FQGNSA. This CDR3 comprises 14 residues. The CDR3 reads CASSFLQGNTEAFF. The DNA for the CDR3 is TGTGCCAGCAGCTTTTTACAGGGGAACACTGAAGCTTTCTTT.